This T cell receptor beta chain was captured in a study of response to subunit inactivated influenza vaccine. A single record per CDR3 protein comes from TCRdb applying MiXCR to the RT-PCR reads. The table lists about 520,000 distinct CDR3 sequences, approximately 6.9% of them singletons. To note about this clonotype: The antigen is not known.

Study-level results: There was a suggestion from the authors that each seasonal influenza vaccination recruits few new T cells.

Germline lookup yields CDR1 MGHRA and CDR2 YSYEKL. The CDR3 has 14 residues. Trimming cost V 6 bases and J 2 bases; bases outside gene matches: 3. The TCR sequence derives from a man aged 50 to 75 who received an inactivated influenza vaccine. The chain couples TRBV4-1 to TRBJ2-1; TRBD2 matches at 8 bases. Source: PBMCs from blood, taken roughly 24 months after vaccination. The CDR3 protein is CASRPGLAYNEQFF. In nucleotides, the CDR3 is TGCGCCAGCAGACCGGGACTAGCCTACAATGAGCAGTTCTTC.